This T cell receptor beta chain stems from a study of technical replicates of blood from a handful of donors. This CDR3 comprises 14 residues. Germline V CDR1 and CDR2: PRHDT, FYEKMQ (reference sequence). Trimming cost V 5 bases and J 4 bases, with 15 bases left between them. This table comes from immunoSEQ multiplex PCR, and its TCRdb copy is limited to in-frame clones, with some not included. The repertoire holds 72,000 or so clones, with approximately 94% as singletons. The chain employs TRBV13 and TRBJ2-7, with D possibly being TRBD1 (5 bases). This clonotype was sampled from a human donor in good health. The sample was T cells isolated from PBMCs. The CDR3, as DNA: TGTGCCAGCAGCCCCAGTGGCAGGGTTTACGAGCAGTACTTC. It translates to CASSPSGRVYEQYF.